This T cell receptor (beta chain) appears in the sequencing data of a study of blood T cell repertoires in COVID-19. Repertoires were generated with immunoSEQ multiplex PCR, while TCRdb's copy carries only in-frame clones and drops some. The table has 300,000 to 400,000 clones, about 87% seen once. This CDR3 is built from 14 residues. After removal of 4 bases from V and 4 bases from J, the junction contained 6 bases not matched to a gene. CDR1 is SGHRS and CDR2 is YFSETQ in the germline V gene. The chain carries TRBV5-1 and TRBJ2-5; 8 bases line up with TRBD2. The TCR comes from a man aged 30 to 45 who had recovered from COVID-19. The sequenced sample was PBMCs or T cells enriched from blood (not recorded which). The CDR3 DNA follows: TGCGCCAGCAGCCCGCCGGGGGGGGCAGAGACCCAGTACTTC. Amino acid sequence: CASSPPGGAETQYF.